A selection of T cell receptor beta chains follows, all from one sample in a study of regulatory T cells in long-lasting Graves disease. TCRdb independently ran MiXCR on the multiplex PCR reads; one entry per CDR3 protein. The profile shows around 480,000 distinct CDR3 sequences, 15% to 20% of them singletons. The same sample was also studied in work on T cells in Graves' hyperthyroidism and ophthalmopathy.

The material was peripheral blood mononuclear cells (PBMCs), obtained at new diagnosis, from a patient treated with antithyroid drugs. Every receptor here comes from a man aged 35 to 55 with Graves disease. CDR3s include the opening cysteine and the closing phenylalanine or tryptophan. A D gene is named only where the DNA matches it firmly. Some rows mark clone size as missing; the rest say once, few, many or name a class of expanded clone.

j_call | d_call | v_call | clone_size | cdr3_nt | cdr3_aa
TRBJ2-3 | . | TRBV5-6 | many | TGTGCCAGCTCACTTTTGAGCACAGATACGCAGTATTTT | CASSLLSTDTQYF
TRBJ2-2 | . | TRBV28 | many | TGTGCCAGCAGTCATCCACGGAACACCGGGGAGCTGTTTTTT | CASSHPRNTGELFF
TRBJ2-1 | . | TRBV29-1 | many | TGCAGCGGATATCATCCGGGACACCAGTTCTTC | CSGYHPGHQFF
TRBJ2-5 | TRBD2 | TRBV2 | many | TGTGCCAGCAGGACCCCCCCTGCGGGAGAGGCGGAGACCCAGTACTTC | CASRTPPAGEAETQYF
TRBJ1-5 | . | TRBV2 | many | TGTGCCAGCAGTGAAGCGGGGGATCAGCCCCAGCATTTT | CASSEAGDQPQHF
TRBJ2-7 | . | TRBV7-2 | many | TGTGCCAGCAGTCAGAACAACTACGAGCAGTACTTC | CASSQNNYEQYF
TRBJ2-1 | TRBD2 | TRBV28 | many | TGTGCCAGCAGTTTATTAGCGGGGCAGTTCTTC | CASSLLAGQFF
TRBJ1-1 | . | TRBV3-1 | . | TGTGCCAACAGCCAAGGGACTAATACTGAAGCTTTCTTT | CANSQGTNTEAFF
TRBJ1-1 | . | TRBV4-1 | many | TGCGCCAGCAGCCCCCGGGACCTTGGGGTCACTGAAGCTTTCTTT | CASSPRDLGVTEAFF
TRBJ2-2 | . | TRBV11-2 | many | TGTGCCAGCAGCTTATCAGGGACCGGGGAGCTGTTTTTT | CASSLSGTGELFF
TRBJ2-7 | . | TRBV28 | many | TGTGCCAGCAGTTTTTACCCTAGCGTTTACGAGCAGTACTTC | CASSFYPSVYEQYF
TRBJ2-7 | . | TRBV5-1 | few | TGCGCCAGCAGCCCACGGACGCGGTACGAGCAGTACTTC | CASSPRTRYEQYF
TRBJ1-2 | . | TRBV5-4 | few | TGTGCCAGCAGCTTGGCTGCAGGGCTCACTAACTATGGCTACACCTTC | CASSLAAGLTNYGYTF
TRBJ2-7 | . | TRBV2 | few | TGTGCCGGCAGTCCGGACTTGAGCTCCTACGAGCAGTACTTC | CAGSPDLSSYEQYF
TRBJ2-1 | . | TRBV12-3/TRBV12-4 | . | TGTGCCAGCAGTTCTAGCGCCTCTAAGCAGTTCTTC | CASSSSASKQFF
TRBJ2-1 | . | TRBV5-1 | few | TGTGCCAGCAGGGTAGGGGTTCTTAGTGACAATGAGCAGTTCTTC | CASRVGVLSDNEQFF
TRBJ2-2 | TRBD2 | TRBV19 | . | TGTGCCAGTACCGGAGGACCAGCGGGAATCGGGGAGCTGTTTTTT | CASTGGPAGIGELFF
TRBJ2-3 | TRBD1 | TRBV2 | many | TGTGCCAGCAGTCCCTTTGGACAGGGTCCCCCAGATACGCAGTATTTT | CASSPFGQGPPDTQYF
TRBJ2-3 | . | TRBV7-3 | . | TGTGCCAGCAGCCAAGCCAGGACAGATACGCAGTATTTT | CASSQARTDTQYF
TRBJ2-7 | . | TRBV20-1 | . | TGCAGTGCTAGGCTATCCGCCTACGAGCAGTACTTC | CSARLSAYEQYF
TRBJ2-1 | TRBD2 | TRBV6-5 | many | TGTGCCAGCAGTTACGGGACTAGCGTCGTCAATGAGCAGTTCTTC | CASSYGTSVVNEQFF
TRBJ2-1 | TRBD2 | TRBV9 | few | TGTGCCAGCAGCGTCACTAGCGGGAGGGCCCCCAATGAGCAGTTCTTC | CASSVTSGRAPNEQFF
TRBJ1-4 | TRBD1 | TRBV28 | few | TGTGCCAGCAGTTTAGGGGACAGTAAGGGGAAACTGTTTTTT | CASSLGDSKGKLFF
TRBJ2-1 | . | TRBV6-5 | few | TGTGCCAGCAGCTACCAGGCCGGGAGCCCCCTCAATGAGCAGTTCTTC | CASSYQAGSPLNEQFF
TRBJ2-2 | TRBD2 | TRBV24-1 | many | TGTGCCACCATGGCGGGAGGCACCGGGGAGCTGTTTTTT | CATMAGGTGELFF
TRBJ1-5 | TRBD1 | TRBV6-1 | . | TGTGCCAGCAGAACAGGGGGAAATCAGTCCCAGCATTTT | CASRTGGNQSQHF
TRBJ1-1 | . | TRBV5-8 | many | TGTGCCAGCAGCTTATGGGGGCAAGGGGGCACTGAAGCTTTCTTT | CASSLWGQGGTEAFF
TRBJ2-4 | TRBD2 | TRBV19 | . | TGTGCCAGTAGTATGGGGGGAGGGCTAGCGGGAGCCAAAAACATTCAGTACTTC | CASSMGGGLAGAKNIQYF
TRBJ1-5 | . | TRBV6-2/TRBV6-3 | . | TGTGCCACCGCCCCCGATCAGCCCCAGCATTTT | CATAPDQPQHF
TRBJ1-3 | . | TRBV24-1 | many | TGTGCCACCAGTGATTCTCTCGCTGGAAACACCATATATTTT | CATSDSLAGNTIYF
TRBJ2-1 | . | TRBV7-9 | many | TGTGCCAGCAGCTCCGCTTACCTCTCCTACAATGAGCAGTTCTTC | CASSSAYLSYNEQFF
TRBJ2-7 | TRBD2 | TRBV18 | . | TGTGCCAGTTCCCTAACCGGGACTAGCGGAACCTACGAGCAGTACTTC | CASSLTGTSGTYEQYF
TRBJ2-7 | . | TRBV3-1 | few | TGTGCCAGCAGCCCATCAGGGAACGAGCAGTACTTC | CASSPSGNEQYF
TRBJ2-1 | TRBD1 | TRBV19 | . | TGTGCCAGTAGTATCAGGACAGGGGGAAGCAGCCCCTACAATGAGCAGTTCTTC | CASSIRTGGSSPYNEQFF
TRBJ2-1 | . | TRBV2 | many | TGTGCCAGCAGTGTAAGAGATGAGCAGTTCTTC | CASSVRDEQFF
TRBJ2-7 | TRBD1 | TRBV28 | many | TGTGCCAGCAGCCCCGGGACAGGGAGCTCCTACGAGCAGTACTTC | CASSPGTGSSYEQYF
TRBJ2-5 | . | TRBV7-9 | many | TGTGCCAGCAGCACAGGGAGTTTCAGGACCCAGTACTTC | CASSTGSFRTQYF
TRBJ1-3 | . | TRBV5-1 | . | TGCGCCAGCAGCTTCGGATTATCTAACTCTGGAAACACCATATATTTT | CASSFGLSNSGNTIYF
TRBJ1-5 | . | TRBV5-1 | few | TGCGCCAGCAGCTTGTTTGAGGGTCAGCCCCAGCATTTT | CASSLFEGQPQHF
TRBJ2-1 | TRBD2 | TRBV6-2/TRBV6-3 | many | TGTGCCAGCAGTTACGGCGGGAGGGGTTCCTACAATGAGCAGTTCTTC | CASSYGGRGSYNEQFF
TRBJ1-3 | . | TRBV18 | few | TGTGCCAGCTCACCCGTGAGGATCTCTGGAAACACCATATATTTT | CASSPVRISGNTIYF
TRBJ2-2 | . | TRBV5-1 | many | TGCGCCAGCAGCTTGGCCGGCGGCGGGGAGCTGTTTTTT | CASSLAGGGELFF
TRBJ2-7 | TRBD2 | TRBV2 | . | TGTGCCAGCATACTAGCGGGGACTAGCGGGAGGTACTCCTACGAGCAGTACTTC | CASILAGTSGRYSYEQYF
TRBJ2-7 | TRBD1 | TRBV6-2/TRBV6-3 | many | TGTGCCAGCAGATTCGGGACAGTTAATGAGCAGTACTTC | CASRFGTVNEQYF
TRBJ2-7 | TRBD1 | TRBV11-2 | . | TGTGCGTGCACAGGGGGCCTTCCGAGCTCCTACGAGCAGTACTTC | CACTGGLPSSYEQYF
TRBJ2-3 | . | TRBV3-1 | many | TGTGCCAGCAGCCCCCGGACGGCCCTTAGCACAGATACGCAGTATTTT | CASSPRTALSTDTQYF
TRBJ2-3 | . | TRBV27 | . | TGTGCCAGCAGTTGGGATCCATATGTCACAGATACGCAGTATTTT | CASSWDPYVTDTQYF
TRBJ2-1 | . | TRBV30 | many | TGTGCCTGGAGTCTACAGTGGGATGAGCAGTTCTTC | CAWSLQWDEQFF
TRBJ2-3 | TRBD1 | TRBV5-1 | few | TGCGCCAGCCGGGACAGAGGCACAGATACGCAGTATTTT | CASRDRGTDTQYF
TRBJ2-1 | . | TRBV10-3 | . | TGTGCCATCAGTGAAAGGATGAATGAGCAGTTCTTC | CAISERMNEQFF
TRBJ2-1 | TRBD2 | TRBV24-1 | . | TGTGCCACCAGTGACCCCGGGACTAGCGGGGACAATGAGCAGTTCTTC | CATSDPGTSGDNEQFF
TRBJ2-3 | TRBD2 | TRBV28 | many | TGTGCCAGCAGTCCTAGCGGGAGTACGCAGTATTTT | CASSPSGSTQYF